This note documents a single T cell receptor beta chain sequence. What it binds is unknown. The record originates from a study of cytomegalovirus exposure and HLA in healthy donors. Broader study findings: Investigators reported about 160 TCR beta chains as tied to cytomegalovirus.

With 60 Vbeta and 13 Jbeta primers, the PCR was carried out. TCRdb keeps only in-frame clones here, not all; method: immunoSEQ multiplex PCR. The sample contains 150,000 to 200,000 clones, roughly 84% of which appear only once. The sequence was collected from a boy aged 5-17 years in good health and CMV-seronegative. Sequencing used PBMCs.

The CDR3 reads CASSPPGNTEAFF. In DNA form, the CDR3 reads TGTGCCAGCAGCCCACCGGGGAACACTGAAGCTTTCTTT. The gene calls are TRBV9 and TRBJ1-1; D unresolved. This CDR3 comprises 13 residues. CDR1 is SGDLS, CDR2 YYNGEE, per germline. V was trimmed by 4 bases and J by 1 base, leaving 8 bases between them.